One T cell receptor beta chain is described in this entry. Its specificity is not known. The data stem from a study of response to subunit inactivated influenza vaccine. The CDR3 length is 14 residues. Trimming removed 0 bases from V and 4 bases from J, with 10 bases in between. CDR1 is SGHNT, CDR2 YYREEE, per germline (reference sequence). Study outcomes and limitations: Each seasonal flu vaccination may recruit only limited new T cells, authors suggested.

Using its own MiXCR run on the RT-PCR reads, TCRdb lists one record per CDR3 protein. The table lists about 700,000 distinct CDR3 sequences, approximately 14% of them singletons. The chain recombines TRBV5-4 with TRBJ1-2; D is possibly TRBD1 (5 bases). The material sequenced was PBMCs from blood, taken 11 to 12 days after vaccination. This TCR came from a middle-aged man who received an inactivated influenza vaccine. CDR3 coding DNA: TGTGCCAGCAGCTTGGCACAAAGGGGCTATGGCTACACCTTC. Translating it yields CASSLAQRGYGYTF.